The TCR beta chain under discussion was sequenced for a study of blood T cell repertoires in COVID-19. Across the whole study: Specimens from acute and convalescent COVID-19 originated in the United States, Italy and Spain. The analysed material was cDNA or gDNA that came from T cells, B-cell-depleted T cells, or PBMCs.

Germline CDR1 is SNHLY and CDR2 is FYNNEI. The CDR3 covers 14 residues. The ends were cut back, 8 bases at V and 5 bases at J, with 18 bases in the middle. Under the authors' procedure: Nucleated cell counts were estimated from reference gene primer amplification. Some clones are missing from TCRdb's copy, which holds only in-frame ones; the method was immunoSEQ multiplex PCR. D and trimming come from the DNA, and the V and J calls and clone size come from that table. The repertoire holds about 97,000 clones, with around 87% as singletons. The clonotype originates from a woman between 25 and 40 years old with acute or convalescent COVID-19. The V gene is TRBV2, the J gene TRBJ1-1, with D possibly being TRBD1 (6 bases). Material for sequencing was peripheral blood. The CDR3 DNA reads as TGTGCCAGCTTTCTCTTGGCAGGGGAGACTGAAGCTTTCTTT. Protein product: CASFLLAGETEAFF.